The next 23 T cell receptor beta chains were all read from a single sample in a study of blood T cell repertoires in COVID-19. This table comes from immunoSEQ multiplex PCR, and its TCRdb copy is limited to in-frame clones, with some not included. The table lists hundreds of thousands of clones, roughly nine tenths of them singletons, with 0.95% to 1.2% in the top ten. Sequenced: PBMCs or T cells enriched from blood (not recorded which). These receptors originate from a man aged 25-45 years who had recovered from COVID-19.

The rearrangement uses TRBV30 and TRBJ2-7, with 10 bases fitting TRBD2. There are 14 residues in the CDR3. Germline V gene lookup returns CDR1 GTSNPN and CDR2 SVGIG (reference sequence). The V gene end was trimmed by 5 bases and the J gene end by 3 bases; junction bases not matched to a gene: 7. The chain's CDR3 is CAWAKLAGLYEQYF. The CDR3 region has the DNA TGTGCCTGGGCGAAACTAGCGGGACTCTACGAGCAGTACTTC.

This chain joins TRBV5-6 and TRBJ2-1; 11 nucleotides line up with TRBD2. The trim removed 3 bases at V and 8 bases at J, leaving 1 base unmatched. This CDR3 comprises 13 residues. The germline V gene encodes CDR1 SGHDT and CDR2 YYEEEE. CDR3 DNA sequence: TGTGCCAGCAGCTGGGGACTAGCGGATGAGCAGTTCTTC. Translation: CASSWGLADEQFF.

The chain links TRBV28 to TRBJ1-2; TRBD1 matches 7 bases. Trimming took 7 bases from V and 4 from J; bases not matched to a gene: 9. Germline values: CDR1 MDHEN, CDR2 SYDVKM. This CDR3 comprises 14 residues. This CDR3 reads CASTPGQDGYGYTF. CDR3 DNA: TGTGCCAGCACCCCAGGACAGGATGGCTATGGCTACACCTTC.

The chain combines TRBV10-1 with TRBJ2-3; D is possibly TRBD2 (6 bases). The V and J ends lost 3 bases and 1 base respectively, with 11 bases between them. The CDR3 extends over 15 amino acids. Germline lookup yields CDR1 WNHNN and CDR2 SYGVQD (reference sequence). The CDR3 sequence: CASSDPASGTDTQYF. The CDR3 nucleotides are TGCGCCAGCAGTGATCCCGCTAGCGGCACAGATACGCAGTATTTT.

The rearrangement uses TRBV7-9 and TRBJ2-1; TRBD2 agrees at 9 bases. The CDR3 totals 16 residues. The ends lost 1 base at V and 3 bases at J; junction bases unmatched: 4. CDR1 is SEHNR and CDR2 is FQNEAQ in the germline V gene (reference sequence). Here the CDR3 DNA reads TGTGCCAGCAGCTTAGTCCCTAGCGGGAACTACAATGAGCAGTTCTTC. It specifies CASSLVPSGNYNEQFF.

The chain carries TRBV29-1 and TRBJ2-3; D perhaps matches TRBD1 (6 bases). This CDR3 is 11 amino acids long. CDR1 SQVTM and CDR2 ANQGSEA come from the germline V gene. The V end was cut by 5 bases, the J end by 4 bases, with 7 bases between. CDR3 in amino acids: CSVSGADTQYF. CDR3 DNA: TGCAGCGTTTCAGGGGCAGATACGCAGTATTTT.

The chain recombines TRBV3-1 (or the pseudogene TRBV3-2) with TRBJ1-4; 11 bases line up with TRBD1. V was clipped by 3 bases and J by 6 bases; unmatched bases: 6. CDR1 is LGHDT, CDR2 YNNKEL, per germline (reference sequence). CDR3 length: 16 amino acids. CDR3 residues: CASSHFRGQGDEKLFF. The DNA for the CDR3 is TGTGCCAGCAGCCATTTCAGGGGACAGGGGGATGAAAAACTGTTTTTT.

As to this clone: The sample contains more than one DNA sequence encoding this CDR3. The chain employs TRBV3-1 (or the pseudogene TRBV3-2) and TRBJ1-6; no clear D gene. The CDR3 is 14 amino acids. Trimming removed 1 base from V and 7 bases from J, with 8 bases in between. CDR1 LGHDT and CDR2 YNNKEL come from the germline V gene (reference sequence). CDR3 amino acids: CASSQVEGNSPLHF. The CDR3 DNA sequence: TGTGCCAGCAGCCAAGTGGAGGGAAATTCACCCCTCCACTTT.

This chain links TRBV9 with TRBJ2-2; 7 bases line up with TRBD2. Germline V gene sequence: CDR1 SGDLS, CDR2 YYNGEE. V dropped 1 base and J dropped 3; count of bases not matched to a gene: 9. CDR3 length equals 17 residues. CDR3 nucleotide sequence: TGTGCCAGCAGCGTAAGTTTGGGGACTACCCACACCGGGGAGCTGTTTTTT. This sequence encodes CASSVSLGTTHTGELFF.

The chain carries TRBV27 and TRBJ2-1, with 12 positions matching TRBD2. The CDR3 sequence is 15 residues long. J was trimmed by 5 bases and V by 6 bases; bases with no gene match: 5. Germline V CDR1 and CDR2: MNHEY, SMNVEV (reference sequence). CDR3 sequence: CASSPLAGGDNEQFF. The CDR3 DNA sequence: TGTGCCAGCAGCCCTCTAGCGGGAGGGGACAATGAGCAGTTCTTC.

A single count supports this clone. The genes are TRBV6-5 and TRBJ1-6, with a weak D call TRBD1 (6 bases). Trimming took 8 bases from V and 7 from J, leaving 18 bases between them. The CDR3 covers 15 residues. Germline lookup yields CDR1 MNHEY and CDR2 SVGAGI. The CDR3 region has the DNA TGTGCCAGCGGACGGTCGGCAGGGGTAAATTCACCCCTCCACTTT. Its protein product is CASGRSAGVNSPLHF.

The rearrangement links TRBV6-1 to TRBJ2-3; TRBD1 matches 7 bases. This CDR3 has 16 residues. Per germline, CDR1 MNHNS and CDR2 SASEGT. V lost 1 base, J lost 0 bases, and 4 bases stayed unmatched. The chain's CDR3 is CASSEGGTVSTDTQYF. As DNA, the CDR3 is TGTGCCAGCAGTGAAGGGGGGACAGTTAGCACAGATACGCAGTATTTT.

On this clone: The same CDR3 also results from other DNA sequences found in this sample. The rearrangement uses TRBV28 and TRBJ2-7; D remains unclear. The ends were cut back, 5 bases at V and 3 bases at J, with 5 bases in the middle. CDR3 size: 11 residues. CDR1 and CDR2 from the germline V gene are MDHEN and SYDVKM. The CDR3 bases are TGTGCCAGCAGTCTCCGCTACGAGCAGTACTTC. It yields the protein CASSLRYEQYF.

This clone appeared a single time. The chain uses TRBV11-2 and TRBJ2-1; 9 bases align to TRBD1. V shed 6 bases, J shed 2 bases, and the junction held 11 bases outside the gene matches. The CDR3 contains 17 residues. The germline gives CDR1 SGHAT, CDR2 FQNNGV. CDR3 sequence (DNA): TGTGCCAGCAGTCCCCACCCGGGACAGGGAACCTACAATGAGCAGTTCTTC. Translating it yields CASSPHPGQGTYNEQFF. Using reference TRBV11-2 and TRBJ2-1 for the parts outside the CDR3, the full variable domain is EAGVAQSPRYKIIEKRQSVAFWCNPISGHATLYWYQQILGQGPKLLIQFQNNGVVDDSQLPKDRFSAERLKGVDSTLKIQPAKLEDSAVYLCASSPHPGQGTYNEQFFGPGTRLTVL.

This clone has more than one count but fewer than ten. The gene calls are TRBV28 and TRBJ1-1; 9 positions agree with TRBD1. The ends lost 6 bases at V and 5 bases at J; junction bases unmatched: 10. CDR1 is MDHEN, CDR2 SYDVKM, per germline. The CDR3 covers 15 residues. Here the CDR3 reads CASSRRGQGETEAFF. CDR3 in DNA: TGTGCCAGCAGCCGAAGGGGACAGGGAGAGACTGAAGCTTTCTTT.

This clone was recorded once. The chain uses TRBV7-3 and TRBJ2-7; 10 positions match TRBD2. The ends lost 4 bases at V and 5 bases at J; junction bases unmatched: 8. The length of the CDR3 is 15 residues. Per germline, CDR1 SGHTA and CDR2 FQGTGA. CDR3 residues: CASSSSSGSHHEQYF. DNA of the CDR3: TGTGCCAGCAGCTCCTCTAGCGGGAGTCACCACGAGCAGTACTTC. The full variable domain, with the rest looked up from reference TRBV7-3 and TRBJ2-7, is GAGVSQTPSNKVTEKGKYVELRCDPISGHTALYWYRQSLGQGPEFLIYFQGTGAADDSGLPNDRFFAVRPEGSVSTLKIQRTERGDSAVYLCASSSSSGSHHEQYFGPGTRLTVT.

The chain uses TRBV7-9 and TRBJ1-2; 9 bases map to TRBD1. CDR1 and CDR2 (germline): SEHNR, FQNEAQ (reference sequence). This CDR3 region has 13 residues. The V gene end was trimmed by 4 bases and the J gene end by 6 bases; junction bases not matched to a gene: 3. The CDR3 reads CASSSRTGDGYTF. DNA for the CDR3: TGTGCCAGCAGCTCTAGGACAGGGGATGGCTACACCTTC.

The J gene is TRBJ2-3, the V gene TRBV3-1 (or the pseudogene TRBV3-2); 12 bases match TRBD2. This CDR3 has 16 residues. The germline gives CDR1 LGHDT, CDR2 YNNKEL (reference sequence). The trim removed 5 bases at V and 3 bases at J, leaving 6 bases unmatched. For the CDR3, the DNA is TGTGCCAGCAGCGAAGGACTAGCGGGGTTAACAGATACGCAGTATTTT. It is translated as CASSEGLAGLTDTQYF.

This clone occurred once. The V call is TRBV7-9, the J call TRBJ1-6; 7 positions agree with TRBD1. This CDR3 is 14 amino acids long. CDR1 is SEHNR, CDR2 FQNEAQ, per germline (reference sequence). J was trimmed by 9 bases and V by 5 bases; bases with no gene match: 7. The CDR3 sequence is CASSQEGGSSPLHF. The CDR3 nucleotides read TGTGCCAGCAGCCAGGAAGGGGGCAGTTCACCCCTCCACTTT.

This chain links TRBV5-5 with TRBJ2-1, with 7 bases that match TRBD2. CDR3 size: 16 residues. CDR1 is SGHKS and CDR2 is YYEKEE in the germline V gene (reference sequence). Trimming at V came to 0 bases and at J to 6 bases, leaving 9 bases not matched to a gene. In nucleotides, the CDR3 is TGTGCCAGCAGCTTGGCCATGGCGGGAGTATCCAATGAGCAGTTCTTC. It specifies CASSLAMAGVSNEQFF. Full variable domain (missing parts from reference TRBV5-5 and TRBJ2-1): DAGVTQSPTHLIKTRGQQVTLRCSPISGHKSVSWYQQVLGQGPQFIFQYYEKEERGRGNFPDRFSARQFPNYSSELNVNALLLGDSALYLCASSLAMAGVSNEQFFGPGTRLTVL.

The genes are TRBV16 and TRBJ1-6; D unresolved. This CDR3 spans 15 amino acids. Germline assignment: CDR1 KGHSY and CDR2 FQNENV. V lost 0 bases and J 5 bases, leaving 8 bases between the germline ends. The CDR3 coding sequence is TGTGCCAGCAGCCAATCGTGGGCCGATAATTCACCCCTCCACTTT. This encodes CASSQSWADNSPLHF.

V usage is TRBV15 and J usage is TRBJ1-2; TRBD1 aligns across 8 bases. There are 14 residues in the CDR3. The germline gives CDR1 LNHNV, CDR2 YYDKDF (reference sequence). J gave up 3 bases and V 5 bases, and 5 bases lay outside the gene matches. CDR3 loop: CATSPQTGDYGYTF. For the CDR3, the DNA is TGTGCCACCAGCCCGCAGACAGGGGACTATGGCTACACCTTC.

This clone was observed a single time. The CDR3 sequence is CAWSPGGWGDGYTF. CDR3 nucleotides: TGTGCCTGGAGTCCAGGGGGTTGGGGGGATGGCTACACCTTC. The chain combines TRBV30 with TRBJ1-2; the match to TRBD1 covers 7 bases. This CDR3 comprises 14 residues. Germline loops: CDR1 GTSNPN, CDR2 SVGIG (reference sequence). J lost 6 bases, V lost 2 bases, and 9 bases had no gene match.